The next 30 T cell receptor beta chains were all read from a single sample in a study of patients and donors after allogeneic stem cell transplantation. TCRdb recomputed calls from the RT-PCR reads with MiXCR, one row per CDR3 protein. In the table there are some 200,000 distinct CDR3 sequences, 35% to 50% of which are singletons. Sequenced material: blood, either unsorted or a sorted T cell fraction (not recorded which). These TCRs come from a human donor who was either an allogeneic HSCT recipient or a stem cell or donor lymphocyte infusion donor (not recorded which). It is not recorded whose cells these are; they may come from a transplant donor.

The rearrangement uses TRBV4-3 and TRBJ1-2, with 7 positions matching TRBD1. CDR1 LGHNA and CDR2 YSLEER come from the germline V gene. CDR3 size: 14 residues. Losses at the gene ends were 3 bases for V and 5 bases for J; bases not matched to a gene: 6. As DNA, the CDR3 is TGCGCCAGCAGCCAGACCGGGACAGTATATGGCTACACCTTC. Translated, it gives CASSQTGTVYGYTF.

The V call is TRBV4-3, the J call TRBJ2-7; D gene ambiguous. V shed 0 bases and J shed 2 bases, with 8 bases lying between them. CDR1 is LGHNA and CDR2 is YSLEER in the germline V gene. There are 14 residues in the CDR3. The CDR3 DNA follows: TGCGCCAGCAGCCAAGAACCCGGAGCCTACGAGCAGTACTTC. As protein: CASSQEPGAYEQYF.

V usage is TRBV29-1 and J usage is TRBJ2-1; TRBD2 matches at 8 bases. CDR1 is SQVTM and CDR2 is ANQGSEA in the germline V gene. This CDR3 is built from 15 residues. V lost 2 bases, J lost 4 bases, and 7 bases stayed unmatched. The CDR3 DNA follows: TGCAGCGTTGAAACTGTAGCGGGGAGTTACAATGAGCAGTTCTTC. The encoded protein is CSVETVAGSYNEQFF.

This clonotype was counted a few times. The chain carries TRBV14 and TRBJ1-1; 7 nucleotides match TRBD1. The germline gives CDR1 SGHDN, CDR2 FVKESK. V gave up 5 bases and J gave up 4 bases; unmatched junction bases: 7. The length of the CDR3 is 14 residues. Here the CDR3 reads CASSSYRGVTEAFF. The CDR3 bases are TGTGCCAGCAGCAGCTACAGGGGAGTCACTGAAGCTTTCTTT.

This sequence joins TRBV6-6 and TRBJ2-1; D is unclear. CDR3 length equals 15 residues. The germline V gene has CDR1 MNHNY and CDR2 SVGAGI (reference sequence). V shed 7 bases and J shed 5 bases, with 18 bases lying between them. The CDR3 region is CASILVQSTDNEQFF. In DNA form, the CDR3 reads TGTGCCAGCATCCTAGTACAGTCAACTGACAATGAGCAGTTCTTC.

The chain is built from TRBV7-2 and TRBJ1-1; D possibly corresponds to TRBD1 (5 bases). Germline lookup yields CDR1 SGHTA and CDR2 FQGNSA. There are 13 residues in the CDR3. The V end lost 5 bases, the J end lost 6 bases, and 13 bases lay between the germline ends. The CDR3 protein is CASSRDRESEAFF. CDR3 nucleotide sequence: TGTGCCAGCAGCCGAGACAGAGAGTCTGAAGCTTTCTTT.

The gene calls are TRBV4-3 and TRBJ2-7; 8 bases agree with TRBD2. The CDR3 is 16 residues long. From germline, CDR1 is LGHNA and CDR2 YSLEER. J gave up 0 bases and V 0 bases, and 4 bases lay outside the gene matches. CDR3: CASSQDSLAGSYEQYF. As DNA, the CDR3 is TGCGCCAGCAGCCAAGATAGCCTAGCGGGCTCCTACGAGCAGTACTTC.

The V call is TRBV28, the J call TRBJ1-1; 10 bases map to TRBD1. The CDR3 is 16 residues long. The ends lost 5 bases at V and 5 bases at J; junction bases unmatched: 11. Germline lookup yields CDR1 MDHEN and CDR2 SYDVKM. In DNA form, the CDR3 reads TGTGCCAGCAGTCCGACAGGGGGCTCGCTCGAGACTGAAGCTTTCTTT. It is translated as CASSPTGGSLETEAFF. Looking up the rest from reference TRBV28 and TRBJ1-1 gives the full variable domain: DVKVTQSSRYLVKRTGEKVFLECVQDMDHENMFWYRQDPGLGLRLIYFSYDVKMKEKGDIPEGYSVSREKKERFSLILESASTNQTSMYLCASSPTGGSLETEAFFGQGTRLTVV.

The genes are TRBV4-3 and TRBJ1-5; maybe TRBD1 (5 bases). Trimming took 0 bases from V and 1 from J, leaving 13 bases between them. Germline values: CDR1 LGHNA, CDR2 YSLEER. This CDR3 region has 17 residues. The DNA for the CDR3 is TGCGCCAGCAGCCAAGATCCACCGGGGGAAAGCAATCAGCCCCAGCATTTT. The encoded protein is CASSQDPPGESNQPQHF.

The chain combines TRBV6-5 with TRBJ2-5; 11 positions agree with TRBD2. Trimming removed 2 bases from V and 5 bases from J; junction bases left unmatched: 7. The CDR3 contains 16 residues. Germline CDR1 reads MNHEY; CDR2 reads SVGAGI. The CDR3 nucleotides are TGTGCCAGCAGTTACCGTCTAGCGGGAGGTGGGGAGACCCAGTACTTC. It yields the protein CASSYRLAGGGETQYF.

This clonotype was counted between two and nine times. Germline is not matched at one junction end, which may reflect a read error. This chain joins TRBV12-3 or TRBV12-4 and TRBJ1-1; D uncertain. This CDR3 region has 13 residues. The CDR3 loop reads CASSLAPNTEAFF. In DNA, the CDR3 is TGCGCCAGCAGCTTGGCGCCGAACACTGAAGCTTTCTTT.

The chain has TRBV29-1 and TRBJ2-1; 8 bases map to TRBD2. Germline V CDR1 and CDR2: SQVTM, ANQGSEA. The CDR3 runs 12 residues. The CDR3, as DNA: TGCACCGGCAGCGGGAGTCAGGATGAGCAGTTCTTC. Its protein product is CTGSGSQDEQFF.

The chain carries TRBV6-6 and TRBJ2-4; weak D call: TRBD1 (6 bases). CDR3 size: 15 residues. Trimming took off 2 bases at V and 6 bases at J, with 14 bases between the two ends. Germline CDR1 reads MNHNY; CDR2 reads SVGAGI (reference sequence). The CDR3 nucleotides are TGTGCCAGCAGTTACCCACAGGGCCGTGCAAACATTCAGTACTTC. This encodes CASSYPQGRANIQYF.

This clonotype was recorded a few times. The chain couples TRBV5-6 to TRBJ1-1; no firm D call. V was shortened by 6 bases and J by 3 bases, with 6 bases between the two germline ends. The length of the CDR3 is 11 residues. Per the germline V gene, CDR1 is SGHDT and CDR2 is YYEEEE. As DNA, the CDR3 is TGTGCCAGCACCCGGGACACTGAAGCTTTCTTT. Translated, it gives CASTRDTEAFF.

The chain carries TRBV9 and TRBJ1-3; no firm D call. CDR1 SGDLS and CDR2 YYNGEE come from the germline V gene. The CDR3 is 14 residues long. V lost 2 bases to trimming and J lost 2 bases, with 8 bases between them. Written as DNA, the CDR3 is TGTGCCAGCAGCGTGGCGATCCCTGGAAACACCATATATTTT. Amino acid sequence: CASSVAIPGNTIYF.

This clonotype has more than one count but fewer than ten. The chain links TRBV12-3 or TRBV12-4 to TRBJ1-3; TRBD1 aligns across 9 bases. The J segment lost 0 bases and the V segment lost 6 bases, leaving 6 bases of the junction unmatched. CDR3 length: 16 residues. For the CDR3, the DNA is TGTGCCAGCAGCTTGACAGGGGGAGACTCTGGAAACACCATATATTTT. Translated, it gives CASSLTGGDSGNTIYF.

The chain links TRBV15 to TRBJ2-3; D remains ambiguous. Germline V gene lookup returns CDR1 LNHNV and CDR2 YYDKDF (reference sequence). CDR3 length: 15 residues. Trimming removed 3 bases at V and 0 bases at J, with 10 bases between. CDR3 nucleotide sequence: TGTGCCACCAGCAGGGTACCCTCTAGCACAGATACGCAGTATTTT. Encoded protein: CATSRVPSSTDTQYF. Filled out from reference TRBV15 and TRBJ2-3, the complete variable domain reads DAMVIQNPRYQVTQFGKPVTLSCSQTLNHNVMYWYQQKSSQAPKLLFHYYDKDFNNEADTPDNFQSRRPNTSFCFLDIRSPGLGDTAMYLCATSRVPSSTDTQYFGPGTRLTVL.

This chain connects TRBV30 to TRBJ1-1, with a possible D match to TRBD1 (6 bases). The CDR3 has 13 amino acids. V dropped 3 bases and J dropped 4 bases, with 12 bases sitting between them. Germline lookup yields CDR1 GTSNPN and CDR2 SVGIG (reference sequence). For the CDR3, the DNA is TGTGCCTGGAGCAGCAGGGGCAGCACTGAAGCTTTCTTT. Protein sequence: CAWSSRGSTEAFF.

In nucleotides, the CDR3 is TGTGCCAGCAGTCCCGGGACTAATTATATCAATGAGCAGTTCTTC. As protein: CASSPGTNYINEQFF. V gene TRBV27 combines with J gene TRBJ2-1, with 7 bases fitting TRBD2. CDR3 length equals 15 residues. V dropped 5 bases and J dropped 6; count of bases not matched to a gene: 10. Germline CDR1 reads MNHEY; CDR2 reads SMNVEV (reference sequence).

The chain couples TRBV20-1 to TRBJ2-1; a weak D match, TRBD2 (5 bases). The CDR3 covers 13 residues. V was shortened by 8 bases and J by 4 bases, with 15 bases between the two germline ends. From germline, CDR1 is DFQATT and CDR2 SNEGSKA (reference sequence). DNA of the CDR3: TGCAGTCAAGCGGCCGCACCTTACAATGAGCAGTTCTTC. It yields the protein CSQAAAPYNEQFF.

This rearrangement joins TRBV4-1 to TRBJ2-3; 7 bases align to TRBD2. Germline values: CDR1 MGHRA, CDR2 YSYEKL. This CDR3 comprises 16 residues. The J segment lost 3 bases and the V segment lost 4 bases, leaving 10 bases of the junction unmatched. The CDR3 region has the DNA TGCGCCAGCAGCCCTTACGCGGGAGCAAGAACAGATACGCAGTATTTT. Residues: CASSPYAGARTDTQYF.

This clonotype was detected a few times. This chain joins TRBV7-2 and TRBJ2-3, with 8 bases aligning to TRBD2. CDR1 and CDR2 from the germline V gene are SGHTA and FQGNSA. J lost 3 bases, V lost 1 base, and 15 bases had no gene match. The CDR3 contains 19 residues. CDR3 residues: CASSLGVGGRFLRTDTQYF. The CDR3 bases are TGTGCCAGCAGCTTAGGTGTGGGCGGGAGGTTTTTAAGGACAGATACGCAGTATTTT.

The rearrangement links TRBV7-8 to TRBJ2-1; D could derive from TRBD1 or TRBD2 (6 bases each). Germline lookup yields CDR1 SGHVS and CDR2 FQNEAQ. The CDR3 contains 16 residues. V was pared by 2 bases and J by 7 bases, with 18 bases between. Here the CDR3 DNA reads TGTGCCAGCAGCTTAAGGGGGGCAACCAGGTGGAATGAGCAGTTCTTC. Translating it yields CASSLRGATRWNEQFF.

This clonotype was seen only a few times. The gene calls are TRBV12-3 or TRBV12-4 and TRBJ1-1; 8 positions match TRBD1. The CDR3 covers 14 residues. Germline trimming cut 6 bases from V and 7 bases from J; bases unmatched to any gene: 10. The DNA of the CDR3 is TGTGCCAGCAGGCAGAGACAGGGGCAGGGTGAAGCTTTCTTT. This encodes CASRQRQGQGEAFF.

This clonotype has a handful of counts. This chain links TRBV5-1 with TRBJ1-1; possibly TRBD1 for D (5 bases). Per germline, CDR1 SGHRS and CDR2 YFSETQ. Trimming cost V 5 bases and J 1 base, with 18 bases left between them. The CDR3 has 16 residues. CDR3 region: CASSRAWGGANTEAFF. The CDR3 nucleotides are TGCGCCAGCAGTCGTGCTTGGGGAGGGGCGAACACTGAAGCTTTCTTT. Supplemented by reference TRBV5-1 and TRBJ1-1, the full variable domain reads KAGVTQTPRYLIKTRGQQVTLSCSPISGHRSVSWYQQTPGQGLQFLFEYFSETQRNKGNFPGRFSGRQFSNSRSEMNVSTLELGDSALYLCASSRAWGGANTEAFFGQGTRLTVV.

CDR3 DNA: TGTGCCACCAGTGATGGGGGTGTCGGAGGGGACACTGAAGCTTTCTTT. Amino acids: CATSDGGVGGDTEAFF. The gene calls are TRBV24-1 and TRBJ1-1, with TRBD1 as a possible D gene (5 bases). The CDR3 runs to 16 residues. Germline V lookup: CDR1 KGHDR, CDR2 SFDVKD. The V and J ends lost 3 bases and 3 bases respectively, with 16 bases between them.

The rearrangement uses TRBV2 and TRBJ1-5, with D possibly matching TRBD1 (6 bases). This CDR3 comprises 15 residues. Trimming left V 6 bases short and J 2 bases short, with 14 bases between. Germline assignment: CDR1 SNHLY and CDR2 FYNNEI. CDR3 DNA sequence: TGTGCCAGCAGGGATACAGGGAATCGCAATCAGCCCCAGCATTTT. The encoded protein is CASRDTGNRNQPQHF.

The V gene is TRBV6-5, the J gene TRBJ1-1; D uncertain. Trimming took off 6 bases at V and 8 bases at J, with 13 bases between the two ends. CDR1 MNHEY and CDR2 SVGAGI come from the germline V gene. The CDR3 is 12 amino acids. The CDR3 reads CASSLAGSEAFF. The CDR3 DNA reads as TGTGCCAGCAGCCTCGCGGGGTCCGAAGCTTTCTTT.

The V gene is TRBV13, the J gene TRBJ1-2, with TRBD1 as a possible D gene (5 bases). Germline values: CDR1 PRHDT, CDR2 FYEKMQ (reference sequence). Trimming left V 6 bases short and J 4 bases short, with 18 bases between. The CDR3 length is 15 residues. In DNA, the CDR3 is TGTGCCAGCAGTAGTTCGGTCCAGGGCTTCTATGGCTACACCTTC. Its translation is CASSSSVQGFYGYTF.

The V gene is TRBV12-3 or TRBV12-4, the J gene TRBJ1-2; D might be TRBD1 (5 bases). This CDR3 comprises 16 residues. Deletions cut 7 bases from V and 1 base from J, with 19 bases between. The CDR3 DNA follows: TGTGCCAGCACCTCAGGGATGTCATTTCATAACTATGGCTACACCTTC. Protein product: CASTSGMSFHNYGYTF.